This paragraph reports one T cell receptor beta chain. Its specificity is unknown. This sample was taken from a study of pediatric ulcerative colitis. Study-level points and caveats: Repertoires came from total lymphocyte DNA, so rare subsets like regulatory T cells may be missed.

The diagnostic colonoscopy in ulcerative colitis patients preceded any immunosuppressive treatment. This was a survey-level run. Samples were sequenced at Survey level, maximum 500,000 reads. Libraries were prepared by immunoSEQ multiplex PCR; TCRdb keeps only in-frame clonotypes and omits some of them. The sample comprises about 64,000 clones, around four fifths of which are singletons, and around 5% rests with the top ten. V shed 4 bases and J shed 10 bases, with 20 bases lying between them. The length of the CDR3 is 14 residues. Germline V CDR1 and CDR2: SGDLS, YYNGEE. This TCR was sampled from a boy younger than 18 with moderate ulcerative colitis. Sequenced: blood. The chain joins TRBV9 to TRBJ1-1, with D possibly TRBD1 on 6 matching bases. In DNA, the CDR3 is TGTGCCAGCAGCCCACAACAGGGTCTGGTTTTAGCTTTCTTT. Residues: CASSPQQGLVLAFF.